The text below deals with one T cell receptor (beta chain). This entry belongs to a study of blood T cell repertoires in COVID-19. The repertoire was sequenced with immunoSEQ multiplex PCR; TCRdb's copy has only in-frame clones and lacks some. There are over 200,000 clones in the sample; approximately 90% occur only once, and under 10% lies in the top ten. Participants spanned ages 18 to 89 years and resided in around 25 US areas. The sequence was obtained from a man between 40 and 49 years old who had recovered from COVID-19. The sequencing sample was made of PBMCs or T cells enriched from blood (not recorded which).

This CDR3 is CASSLAPGFGNTIYF. The CDR3 region has the DNA TGTGCCAGCAGCTTAGCCCCGGGTTTTGGAAACACCATATATTTT. This chain connects TRBV7-9 to TRBJ1-3; D ambiguous. From germline, CDR1 is SEHNR and CDR2 FQNEAQ (reference sequence). The germline V and J ends were trimmed by 0 bases and 3 bases, with 9 bases remaining between them. The CDR3 totals 15 residues.